This TCR beta chain was obtained from a study of blood T cell repertoires in COVID-19 (TCRdb year 2020). For the wider study: Samples covering the acute and convalescent phases of COVID-19 were provided by collaborators in the United States, Italy and Spain. HLA class I and class II types, where available, came from metadata supplied by the sample provider rather than from assay-based typing. The material from the prospective study consisted of cDNA or gDNA derived from T cells, B-cell-depleted T cells, or PBMCs. Deeply sampled blood TCRbeta repertoires from subjects exposed to, actively infected with, or recovered from COVID-19 were included in the dataset. Samples were obtained from the ongoing ImmuneRACE study (first 160 participants) and from about 1,300 subjects provided by 6 global collaborators. The sample metadata nearly always contained a de-identified subject ID, COVID-19 status, age in years and sex. The repertoires were released in a freely available public database meant as a resource for research on the immune response to SARS-CoV-2.

CDR1 MNHEY and CDR2 SVGAGI are derived from the germline V gene. V gives up 7 bases and J gives up 3 bases, and the segment between their germline ends measures 19 bases. The cysteine opens and the phenylalanine closes a CDR3 of 15 amino acids. The entry retains the CDR3 DNA only, 45 bases that are in frame from base 1. What the authors observed across the whole study: How much clinical and demographic metadata was included differed by source and by participant, and the metadata was provided uncurated.

On this clone itself: Its antigen remains undetermined. No base qualities exist here, and no much larger clone lies one base off it.

The collaborating institutions used their own protocols to collect whole blood in K2EDTA tubes. For TCRbeta analysis, collaborators shipped samples as frozen whole blood, isolated PBMCs, or DNA extracted from either of those sample types. TCRbeta CDR3 regions were amplified from genomic DNA by means of the immunoSEQ Assay, a bias-controlled multiplex PCR. The source study handled its data this way. The number of nucleated cells in each sample was estimated by amplification of reference gene primers within the assay. To quantify the absolute abundance of each unique TCRbeta CDR3 rearrangement, sequence reads were collapsed and filtered. For each sample, productive Simpson clonality was calculated as the square root of Simpson's diversity index over productive rearrangements. This immuneACCESS table, as held by TCRdb, lists in-frame sequences with V and J called but not all clones. Of the missing ones, under half trace to an unresolved V gene in checked studies; the others have no known cause. That table is the source of V, J and clone size, and D and trimming were worked out from the DNA. Recorded for this sample are under 400,000 clones; nearly 90% of them occurred a single time. The ten most abundant clones make up 6% to 7.5% of the sample.

Sequencing was done on a sample of peripheral blood. The chain uses TRBV6-5 and TRBJ2-7; TRBD1 is a possible D gene, resting on 5 matching bases. This clonotype was obtained from a young man with active or convalescent COVID-19. The CDR3 corresponds to CASTRGQGWGYEQYF. Here is the DNA: TGTGCCAGCACCCGCGGCCAGGGTTGGGGCTACGAGCAGTACTTC.